The T cell receptor beta chain under discussion was sequenced for a study of regulatory T cells in long-lasting Graves disease. The study's findings and limits: Persistent disease preferred TRBV28, TRBJ1-2 and TRBJ2-5. Fewer public clonotypes were shared by new patients (around 960) than by persistent patients (around 2,900).

This CDR3 comprises 17 residues. Looked up from germline, CDR1 is DFQATT and CDR2 is SNEGSKA (reference sequence). The time point here: persistent/refractory GD, antithyroid drugs over 5 years with positive TRAb. There was RNA extracted from PBMCs, and the TCR library was made from it. With iRepertoire HTBI primers and Arm-PCR of CDR3 regions, TCR beta libraries were built. TCRdb fed the multiplex PCR reads into MiXCR, producing one record per CDR3 protein. The sample lists 350,000 to 450,000 distinct CDR3 sequences, roughly 24% occurring once. Note on this clonotype: The antigen remains unidentified. The junction differs from germline at one of its ends, possibly a read error.

Sequenced here: peripheral blood mononuclear cells (PBMCs), sampled when the disease was refractory, from a patient treated with antithyroid drugs. The source of this sequence is a woman between 40 and 50 years old with Graves disease. The genes are TRBV20-1 and TRBJ2-4, with D perhaps TRBD2 (7 bases). The CDR3 sequence is CSARGPGLVGANNIQYF. The CDR3 DNA sequence: TGCAGTGCTAGAGGGCCAGGACTAGTGGGGGCCAACAACATTCAGTACTTC.